Shown below are 11 T cell receptor beta chains from a single sample sequenced in a study of blood T cell repertoires in COVID-19. Assay used: immunoSEQ multiplex PCR; TCRdb lists only in-frame clones, some missing. The sample shows about 150,000 clones, around 89% of them seen only once. What was sequenced was peripheral blood. Every receptor here comes from a man aged 60 to 69 with active or convalescent COVID-19.

CDR3 nucleotide sequence: TGTGCCAGCAGTTCCATGACAGGACCCCAAGGGGCCCAGTACTTC. This gives the protein CASSSMTGPQGAQYF. The gene calls are TRBV28 and TRBJ2-5, with D tentatively TRBD1 (6 bases). Germline CDR1 reads MDHEN; CDR2 reads SYDVKM. V was pared by 4 bases and J by 9 bases, with 21 bases between. This CDR3 is built from 15 residues. The full variable domain, in which reference TRBV28 and TRBJ2-5 provide the parts outside the CDR3, is DVKVTQSSRYLVKRTGEKVFLECVQDMDHENMFWYRQDPGLGLRLIYFSYDVKMKEKGDIPEGYSVSREKKERFSLILESASTNQTSMYLCASSSMTGPQGAQYFGPGTRLLVL.

This chain links TRBV7-9 with TRBJ2-5; the match to TRBD1 covers 8 bases. This CDR3 spans 13 amino acids. V was pared by 5 bases and J by 3 bases, with 2 bases of the junction left unmatched. Per germline, CDR1 SEHNR and CDR2 FQNEAQ (reference sequence). The CDR3 DNA follows: TGTGCCAGCAGCCTGGACAGGGAAGAGACCCAGTACTTC. Amino acids: CASSLDREETQYF.

The rearrangement joins TRBV29-1 to TRBJ2-7; a possible D gene is TRBD2 (6 bases). Germline V lookup: CDR1 SQVTM, CDR2 ANQGSEA. Trimming stripped 4 bases from V and 9 bases from J, with 13 bases between. The CDR3 extends over 11 amino acids. The CDR3 loop reads CSVGGDRGQYF. In DNA, the CDR3 is TGCAGCGTTGGGGGGGACCGCGGGCAGTACTTC.

This chain uses TRBV7-2 with TRBJ1-2; D gene uncertain. The germline V and J ends were trimmed by 1 base and 1 base, with 7 bases remaining between them. The length of the CDR3 is 14 residues. Germline V gene lookup returns CDR1 SGHTA and CDR2 FQGNSA. CDR3 coding DNA: TGTGCCAGCAGCTTAGTATCAGTTAACTATGGCTACACCTTC. Translated: CASSLVSVNYGYTF. Full variable domain (outside the CDR3, taken from reference TRBV7-2 and TRBJ1-2): GAGVSQSPSNKVTEKGKDVELRCDPISGHTALYWYRQSLGQGLEFLIYFQGNSAPDKSGLPSDRFSAERTGGSVSTLTIQRTQQEDSAVYLCASSLVSVNYGYTFGSGTRLTVV.

This chain uses TRBV6-5 with TRBJ1-1; 7 positions agree with TRBD1. The CDR3 is 16 amino acids. CDR1 is MNHEY and CDR2 is SVGAGI in the germline V gene. J gave up 1 base and V 0 bases, and 5 bases lay outside the gene matches. CDR3 sequence: CASSYSRDRPNTEAFF. CDR3 nucleotides: TGTGCCAGCAGTTACTCCCGGGACAGACCGAACACTGAAGCTTTCTTT.

The chain uses TRBV6-5 and TRBJ2-5; possibly TRBD1 for D (5 bases). The germline V and J ends were trimmed by 6 bases and 4 bases, with 9 bases remaining between them. CDR1 MNHEY and CDR2 SVGAGI come from the germline V gene. CDR3 length: 12 residues. This CDR3 is CASRTGTETQYF. CDR3 bases: TGTGCCAGCAGAACAGGAACAGAGACCCAGTACTTC.

This sequence joins TRBV29-1 and TRBJ2-5; the D gene is possibly TRBD2 (6 bases). Germline CDR1 is SQVTM and CDR2 is ANQGSEA. This CDR3 is built from 12 residues. This CDR3 reads CGGGGLRETQYF. Here the CDR3 DNA reads TGCGGCGGAGGAGGGCTAAGGGAGACCCAGTACTTC.

The chain carries TRBV30 and TRBJ2-2; possible D gene TRBD2, 6 bases. The CDR3 contains 14 residues. V lost 5 bases and J 0 bases, leaving 10 bases between the germline ends. Germline V gene sequence: CDR1 GTSNPN, CDR2 SVGIG (reference sequence). The CDR3, as DNA: TGTGCCTGGGGTCGGGGGTCGAACACCGGGGAGCTGTTTTTT. Protein sequence: CAWGRGSNTGELFF.

This clone was seen more than once but under ten times. This chain uses TRBV11-3 with TRBJ2-7; perhaps TRBD1 as D (6 bases). The CDR3 consists of 15 residues. The V gene's germline CDR1 is SGHNT and CDR2 YENEEA. V lost 1 base and J lost 2, with 12 bases in between. CDR3: CASSLVRQDPYEQYF. The CDR3 DNA is TGTGCCAGCAGCTTAGTAAGACAGGACCCCTACGAGCAGTACTTC.

The chain is built from TRBV19 and TRBJ2-5, with a weak D call TRBD2 (5 bases). Germline V lookup: CDR1 LNHDA, CDR2 SQIVND (reference sequence). The germline V and J ends were trimmed by 9 bases and 5 bases, with 16 bases remaining between them. The CDR3 totals 13 residues. CDR3: CASGNPSRETQYF. CDR3 coding DNA: TGTGCCAGCGGGAACCCAAGCAGGGAGACCCAGTACTTC.

This clone occurred once. J is TRBJ1-5 and V is TRBV4-2; a weak D match, TRBD1 (6 bases). The V gene's germline CDR1 is LGHNA and CDR2 YNFKEQ. Trimming removed 0 bases at V and 4 bases at J, with 13 bases between. The CDR3 totals 16 residues. CDR3 DNA: TGTGCCAGCAGCCAAGATACAGGGAGCTCTAATCAGCCCCAGCATTTT. Its translation: CASSQDTGSSNQPQHF.